The sequence of this T cell receptor (beta chain) was determined in a study of CD8 T cells in Susac syndrome. CD8+ and CD4+ T cells taken from blood had their TCR beta sequenced. This clonotype was seen just once. The CDR3 consists of 12 residues. V gave up 1 base and J gave up 8 bases, with 8 bases separating them. CDR1 and CDR2 from the germline V gene are SQVTM and ANQGSEA. Reverse transcription of roughly 0.5 to 1 ug RNA was performed with random hexamers. TCRdb used MiXCR to reprocess the immunoSEQ multiplex PCR reads, holding one entry per CDR3 protein. Here the sample spans some 170,000 distinct CDR3 sequences, 94% being singletons.

This sequence joins TRBV29-1 and TRBJ1-4; D uncertain. The sample consisted of CD4+ T cells from PBMCs. The clonotype was recovered from a human donor with multiple sclerosis. The CDR3, as DNA: TGCAGCGTTGAAGCTGAGAGCGAAAAACTGTTTTTT. Translating it yields CSVEAESEKLFF. The complete variable domain, with remaining parts taken from reference TRBV29-1 and TRBJ1-4, reads SAVISQKPSRDICQRGTSLTIQCQVDSQVTMMFWYRQQPGQSLTLIATANQGSEATYESGFVIDKFPISRPNLTFSTLTVSNMSPEDSSIYLCSVEAESEKLFFGSGTQLSVL.